Given below is one T cell receptor beta chain in context. The data stem from a study of blood T cells in healthy people across ages. A second PCR of roughly 7 to 11 cycles used a sample-barcoded 5' primer and a J-beta primer mix. TCRdb analysed the 5' RACE reads with MiXCR anew, one entry per CDR3 protein. This sample has about 1.5 million distinct CDR3 sequences; 35% to 45% occur once, and the top ten carry over 3.5%. The receptor comes from a woman between 18 and 29 years old in good health. Specimen: blood.

The DNA for the CDR3 is TGTGCCAGCAGCGCTCGAGGGGGAGATAGTGAAGCTTTCTTT. As protein: CASSARGGDSEAFF. The V and J genes are TRBV7-9 and TRBJ1-1, with D perhaps TRBD1 (6 bases). Trimming removed 5 bases at V and 7 bases at J, with 17 bases between. Per the germline V gene, CDR1 is SEHNR and CDR2 is FQNEAQ (reference sequence). The CDR3 runs to 14 residues.